This T cell receptor beta chain was captured by sequencing in a study of Graves' ophthalmopathy and Graves' hyperthyroidism. Whole-study results and caveats: The model reached 70.59% sensitivity and around 74% specificity for predicting ophthalmopathy progression.

Amplification targeted the TCR beta CDR3 regions, with RNA transcripts as the source material. RT-PCR was first run with HTBI primers, then multiplex PCR in a second round. One entry per CDR3 protein, called by TCRdb with MiXCR from the multiplex PCR reads. This sample carries 1 million to 1.3 million distinct CDR3 sequences, about two fifths of them seen once, and the ten largest clones take 11%. About this clonotype itself: Its antigen remains unknown.

The CDR3 runs to 13 residues. Germline trimming cut 0 bases from V and 12 bases from J; bases unmatched to any gene: 7. The germline V gene has CDR1 SGHTS and CDR2 YDEGEE. Clinicians made diagnoses from clinical symptoms, serum thyroxine, TRAb, thyroid ultrasound and orbital computed tomography. The material sequenced was peripheral blood or thyroid tissue (not recorded which). This clonotype was obtained from an adult man with Graves' hyperthyroidism. V usage is TRBV5-8 and J usage is TRBJ2-7; 9 bases are a match to TRBD2. This chain's CDR3 is CASSLASGDDRYF. The CDR3 bases are TGTGCCAGCAGCTTGGCTAGCGGGGACGACAGGTACTTC.